A selection of T cell receptor beta chains follows, all from one sample in a study of cytomegalovirus exposure and HLA in healthy donors. TCRdb keeps only in-frame clones here, not all; method: immunoSEQ multiplex PCR. The sample lists 100,000 to 120,000 clones, 75% seen once, with 1.3% in the top ten. Material for sequencing was PBMCs. The receptors stem from a middle-aged man in good health and CMV-seronegative. Both conserved end residues are part of each CDR3. A D gene is named only where the DNA matches it firmly. The listing skips clone size in some rows; elsewhere it reads once, few, many or a size class.

>TRBV6-5|TRBD2|TRBJ2-5|NA
TGTGCCAGCAGTCCCCTGGGACTAGGAGAGACCCAGTACTTC
CASSPLGLGETQYF
>TRBV7-9|NA|TRBJ2-3|NA
TGTGCCAGCAGCTCTAGCACAGATACGCAGTATTTT
CASSSSTDTQYF
>TRBV27|NA|TRBJ1-5|few
TGTGCCAGCAGTTTATTGAGGGACACCCATCAGCCCCAGCATTTT
CASSLLRDTHQPQHF
>TRBV19|NA|TRBJ2-1|medium-sized
TGTGCCAGTAGTCCTTCACTTAGTGTCGAGCAGTTCTTC
CASSPSLSVEQFF
>TRBV6-1|NA|TRBJ2-2|NA
TGTGCCAGCAGGGCCGGGACATCAACCGGGGAGCTGTTTTTT
CASRAGTSTGELFF
>TRBV7-9|TRBD2|TRBJ2-7|once
TGTGCCAGCAGCTTAGGGGGGGGACCGTCCGCCGAGCAGTACTTC
CASSLGGGPSAEQYF
>TRBV7-9|NA|TRBJ1-1|few
TGTGCCAGCAGCACGAGGACGGAGGAGGGAGATGAAGCTTTCTTT
CASSTRTEEGDEAFF
>TRBV29-1|TRBD1|TRBJ2-7|NA
TGCAGCGTGGGGACAGGGGGCTACGAGCAGTACTTC
CSVGTGGYEQYF
>TRBV6-5|TRBD2|TRBJ2-5|NA
TGTGCCAGCAGTAACATACTAGCGGGAGCGGAGACCCAGTACTTC
CASSNILAGAETQYF
>TRBV5-6|NA|TRBJ2-7|NA
TGTGCCAGCAGCTTGGCGTTGGAGCAGTACTTC
CASSLALEQYF
>TRBV30|TRBD1|TRBJ2-5|NA
TGTGCCTGGAGTTCGGGACAGGGGTACCAAGAGACCCAGTACTTC
CAWSSGQGYQETQYF
>TRBV5-1|TRBD2|TRBJ2-7|NA
TGCGCCAGCAGCTTGACTAGCGGTTACGAGCAGTACTTC
CASSLTSGYEQYF
>TRBV6-6|NA|TRBJ2-7|few
TGTGCCAGCAGTTACTCGTTGACAGCGGGCTACGAGCAGTACTTC
CASSYSLTAGYEQYF
>TRBV5-1|NA|TRBJ1-3|NA
TGCGCCAGCAGCCCGAACCTACAGGTCAGCTCTGGAAACACCATATATTTT
CASSPNLQVSSGNTIYF
>TRBV5-4|TRBD1|TRBJ1-2|NA
TGTGCCAGCAGCTCCAGACAGGGGGCGGTCTATGGCTACACCTTC
CASSSRQGAVYGYTF
>TRBV9|NA|TRBJ1-3|NA
TGTGCCAGCGCTACCGACGGGAACTCTGGAAACACCATATATTTT
CASATDGNSGNTIYF
>TRBV10-3|NA|TRBJ2-1|NA
TGTGCCATCAGGGCCTCGGCGGGTGAGCAGTTCTTC
CAIRASAGEQFF
>TRBV6-6|TRBD1|TRBJ2-7|NA
TGTGCCAGCACCGACAGGGGCGAGCAGTACTTC
CASTDRGEQYF
>TRBV6-5|NA|TRBJ2-7|once
TGTGCCAGCAGTTACATCGAGAGTCCCTACGAGCAGTACTTC
CASSYIESPYEQYF
>TRBV4-1|TRBD2|TRBJ2-7|once
TGCGCCAGCAGCCATGGGCCTAGCGGTCCCTACGAGCAGTACTTC
CASSHGPSGPYEQYF